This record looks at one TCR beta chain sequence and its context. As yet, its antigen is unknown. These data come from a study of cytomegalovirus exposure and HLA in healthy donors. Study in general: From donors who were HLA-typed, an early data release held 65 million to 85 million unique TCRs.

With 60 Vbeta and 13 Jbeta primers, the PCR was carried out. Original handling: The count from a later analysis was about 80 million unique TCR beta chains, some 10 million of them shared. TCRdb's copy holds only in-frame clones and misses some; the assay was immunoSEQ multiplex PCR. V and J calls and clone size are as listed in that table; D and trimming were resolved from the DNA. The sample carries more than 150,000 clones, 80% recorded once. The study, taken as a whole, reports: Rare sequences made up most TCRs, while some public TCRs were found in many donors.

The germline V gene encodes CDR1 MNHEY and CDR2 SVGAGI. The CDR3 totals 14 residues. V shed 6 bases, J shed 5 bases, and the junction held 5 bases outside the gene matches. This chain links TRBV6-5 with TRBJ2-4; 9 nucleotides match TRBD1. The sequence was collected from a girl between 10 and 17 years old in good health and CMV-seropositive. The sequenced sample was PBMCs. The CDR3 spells CASRPRTGENIQYF. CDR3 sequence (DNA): TGTGCCAGCAGACCCCGGACAGGGGAAAACATTCAGTACTTC.